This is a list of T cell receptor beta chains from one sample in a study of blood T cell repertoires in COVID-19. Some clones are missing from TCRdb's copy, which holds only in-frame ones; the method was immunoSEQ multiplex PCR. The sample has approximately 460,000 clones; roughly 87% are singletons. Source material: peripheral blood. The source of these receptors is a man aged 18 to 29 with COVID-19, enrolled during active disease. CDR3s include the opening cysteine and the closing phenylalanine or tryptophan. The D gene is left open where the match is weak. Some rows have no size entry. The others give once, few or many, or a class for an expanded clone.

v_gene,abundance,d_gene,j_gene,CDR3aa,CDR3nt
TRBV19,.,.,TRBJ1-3,CASRPSGDSGNTIYF,TGTGCCAGTAGGCCCTCGGGGGACTCTGGAAACACCATATATTTT
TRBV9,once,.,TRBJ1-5,CASSPSPGVNQPQHF,TGTGCCAGCAGCCCCTCCCCGGGGGTTAATCAGCCCCAGCATTTT
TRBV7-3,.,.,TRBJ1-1,CASSQGMNTEAFF,TGTGCCAGCAGCCAGGGCATGAACACTGAAGCTTTCTTT
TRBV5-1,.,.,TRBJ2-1,CASSVDSYNEQFF,TGCGCCAGCAGTGTGGACAGCTACAATGAGCAGTTCTTC
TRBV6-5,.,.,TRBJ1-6,CASLKERIYSPLHF,TGTGCCAGCCTCAAAGAGAGGATTTATTCACCCCTCCACTTT
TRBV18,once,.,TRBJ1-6,CASSPQVENYNSPLHF,TGTGCCAGCTCACCCCAGGTAGAAAACTATAATTCACCCCTCCACTTT
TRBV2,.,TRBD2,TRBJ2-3,CASSLAGITDTQYF,TGTGCCAGCTCCCTAGCGGGAATCACAGATACGCAGTATTTT
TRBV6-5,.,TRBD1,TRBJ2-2,CASSNPTGNAGELFF,TGTGCCAGCAGTAATCCGACAGGGAACGCCGGGGAGCTGTTTTTT
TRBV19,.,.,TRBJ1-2,CASRGWASSGDYGYTF,TGTGCCAGTAGGGGATGGGCGTCCTCAGGGGACTATGGCTACACCTTC
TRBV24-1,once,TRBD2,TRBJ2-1,CATSDLATSGNNEQFF,TGTGCCACCAGTGATTTGGCAACTAGCGGTAACAATGAGCAGTTCTTC
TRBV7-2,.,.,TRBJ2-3,CASSLMFGGADTQYF,TGTGCCAGCAGCTTAATGTTTGGCGGGGCAGATACGCAGTATTTT
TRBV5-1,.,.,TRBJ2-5,CASSFSGEETQYF,TGCGCCAGCAGCTTTTCGGGGGAGGAGACCCAGTACTTC
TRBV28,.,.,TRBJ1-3,CASSLWGNRVSGNTIYF,TGTGCCAGCAGTTTATGGGGGAACAGGGTGTCTGGAAACACCATATATTTT
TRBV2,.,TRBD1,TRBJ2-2,CAILQGSGELFF,TGTGCCATTCTACAGGGGAGCGGGGAGCTGTTTTTT
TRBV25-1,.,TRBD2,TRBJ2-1,CASSEGMWEGNEQFF,TGTGCCAGCAGTGAAGGAATGTGGGAGGGGAATGAGCAGTTCTTC
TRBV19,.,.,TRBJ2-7,CASSLDSLSYEQYF,TGTGCCAGTAGTTTGGACAGTTTATCCTACGAGCAGTACTTC
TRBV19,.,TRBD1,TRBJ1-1,CASSIRGTGEAFF,TGTGCCAGTAGTATTAGGGGGACAGGCGAAGCTTTCTTT
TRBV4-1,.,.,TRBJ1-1,CASSQENRMNTEAFF,TGCGCCAGCAGCCAAGAAAACAGAATGAACACTGAAGCTTTCTTT
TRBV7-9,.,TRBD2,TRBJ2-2,CASSSLRGRGAKTGELFF,TGTGCCAGCAGCTCCCTCCGGGGGCGGGGGGCAAAGACCGGGGAGCTGTTTTTT
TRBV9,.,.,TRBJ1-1,CASSVEGEGAEAFF,TGTGCCAGCAGCGTAGAAGGGGAGGGGGCTGAAGCTTTCTTT
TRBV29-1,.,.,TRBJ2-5,CSVEYLRLGQEGETQYF,TGCAGCGTTGAATACCTGAGACTGGGGCAGGAAGGAGAGACCCAGTACTTC
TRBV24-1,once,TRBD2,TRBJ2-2,CATRYFAGGLRVTGELFF,TGTGCCACCAGGTATTTTGCGGGAGGGCTCCGGGTTACCGGGGAGCTGTTTTTT
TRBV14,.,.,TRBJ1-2,CASSQDLTGNYGYTF,TGTGCCAGCAGCCAAGATCTTACAGGGAACTATGGCTACACCTTC
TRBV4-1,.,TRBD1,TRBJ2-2,CASSQEVGAGGTGELFF,TGCGCCAGCAGCCAAGAAGTGGGAGCAGGGGGTACCGGGGAGCTGTTTTTT
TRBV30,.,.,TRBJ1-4,CAWNSGEKLFF,TGTGCCTGGAACAGTGGGGAAAAACTGTTTTTT
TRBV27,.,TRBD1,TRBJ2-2,CASRDRANTGELFF,TGTGCCAGCAGGGACAGGGCGAACACCGGGGAGCTGTTTTTT
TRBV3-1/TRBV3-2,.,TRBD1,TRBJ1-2,CASRGYRDSIGYTF,TGTGCCAGCAGAGGTTACCGGGACAGTATTGGCTACACCTTC